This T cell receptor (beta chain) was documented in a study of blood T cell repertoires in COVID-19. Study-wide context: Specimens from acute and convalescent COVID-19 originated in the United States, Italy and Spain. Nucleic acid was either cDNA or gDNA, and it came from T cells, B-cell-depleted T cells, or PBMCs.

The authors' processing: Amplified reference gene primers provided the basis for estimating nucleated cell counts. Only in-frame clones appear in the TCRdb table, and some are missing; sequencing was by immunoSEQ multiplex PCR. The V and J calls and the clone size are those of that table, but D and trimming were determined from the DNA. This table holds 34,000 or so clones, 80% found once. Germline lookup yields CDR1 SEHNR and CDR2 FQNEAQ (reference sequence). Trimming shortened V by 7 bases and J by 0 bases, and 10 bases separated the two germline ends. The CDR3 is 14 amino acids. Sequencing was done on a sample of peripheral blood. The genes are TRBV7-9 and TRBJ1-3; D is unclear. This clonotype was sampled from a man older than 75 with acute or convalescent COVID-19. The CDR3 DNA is TGTGCCAGCAAAGACGGCGGCTCTGGAAACACCATATATTTT. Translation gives CASKDGGSGNTIYF. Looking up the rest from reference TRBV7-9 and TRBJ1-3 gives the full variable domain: DTGVSQNPRHKITKRGQNVTFRCDPISEHNRLYWYRQTLGQGPEFLTYFQNEAQLEKSRLLSDRFSAERPKGSFSTLEIQRTEQGDSAMYLCASKDGGSGNTIYFGEGSWLTVV.